These 16 T cell receptor beta chains were sequenced from one sample in a study of cytomegalovirus exposure and HLA in healthy donors. The PCR contained 60 Vbeta and 13 Jbeta primers. Some clones are missing from TCRdb's copy, which holds only in-frame ones; the method was immunoSEQ multiplex PCR. The sample holds 100,000 to 150,000 clones; around three quarters are singletons and the top ten take 13%. Sample: PBMCs. These receptors originate from an older woman in good health and CMV-seropositive.

This clone has only a few counts. The genes are TRBV11-2 and TRBJ1-1; TRBD1 agrees at 7 bases. Trimming cost V 3 bases and J 4 bases; bases outside gene matches: 2. Germline assignment: CDR1 SGHAT and CDR2 FQNNGV. This CDR3 comprises 13 residues. CDR3 bases: TGTGCCAGCAGCTTCAAGGGGGCCACTGAAGCTTTCTTT. The encoded protein is CASSFKGATEAFF.

The chain links TRBV29-1 to TRBJ1-4; TRBD1 is a possible D gene (6 bases). The germline V and J ends were trimmed by 1 base and 10 bases, with 16 bases remaining between them. Germline CDR1 is SQVTM and CDR2 is ANQGSEA. The CDR3 is made up of 14 amino acids. The CDR3 DNA reads as TGCAGCGTTGAAGTGGGGGGGGCTAGGGGAAAACTGTTTTTT. This sequence encodes CSVEVGGARGKLFF.

The rearrangement uses TRBV19 and TRBJ1-1; 7 bases are a match to TRBD1. This CDR3 is 14 amino acids long. Germline lookup yields CDR1 LNHDA and CDR2 SQIVND (reference sequence). The V gene end was trimmed by 6 bases and the J gene end by 0 bases; junction bases not matched to a gene: 4. CDR3 sequence: CASRRQGLNTEAFF. The DNA for the CDR3 is TGTGCCAGTAGGCGACAGGGACTGAACACTGAAGCTTTCTTT.

This clone has just a few counts. The chain combines TRBV7-2 with TRBJ1-2, with D perhaps TRBD1 (6 bases). This CDR3 spans 14 amino acids. Trimming left V 5 bases short and J 8 bases short, with 18 bases between. CDR1 is SGHTA and CDR2 is FQGNSA in the germline V gene. CDR3 in DNA: TGTGCCAGCAGCGCCCACAGGGTCGACGCGGGCTACACCTTC. Amino acids: CASSAHRVDAGYTF.

The chain employs TRBV6-6 and TRBJ1-3, with unresolved D. The V gene lost 6 bases and the J gene lost 4 bases, with 13 bases spanning the gap. Germline CDR1 MNHNY, CDR2 SVGAGI (reference sequence). The CDR3 has 14 residues. DNA for the CDR3: TGTGCCAGCAGCCGGGTGGGTGCGGGAAACACCATATATTTT. It is translated as CASSRVGAGNTIYF.

The chain combines TRBV18 with TRBJ1-3; D remains ambiguous. The CDR3 runs 15 residues. Germline V gives CDR1 KGHSH, CDR2 LQKENI. Deletions cut 3 bases from V and 4 bases from J, with 13 bases between. The CDR3 spells CASSPGQDWGNTIYF. The CDR3 DNA follows: TGTGCCAGCTCACCCGGGCAGGACTGGGGAAACACCATATATTTT.

This clone has just one count. The V gene is TRBV27, the J gene TRBJ2-1; D gene unclear. V was pared by 3 bases and J by 0 bases, with 12 bases between. Germline CDR1 is MNHEY and CDR2 is SMNVEV (reference sequence). This CDR3 contains 16 residues. The CDR3 here is CASSLGPNRSYNEQFF. CDR3 sequence (DNA): TGTGCCAGCAGTTTGGGCCCTAACCGCTCCTACAATGAGCAGTTCTTC.

The chain is built from TRBV6-5 and TRBJ1-1, with 10 bases aligning to TRBD1. This CDR3 is 15 amino acids long. Unmatched junction bases numbered 8, after V lost 6 bases and J lost 4 bases. Germline lookup yields CDR1 MNHEY and CDR2 SVGAGI. The DNA for the CDR3 is TGTGCCAGCAGGAGACAGGGGGCGCTTCCCACTGAAGCTTTCTTT. Protein product: CASRRQGALPTEAFF.

This chain uses TRBV7-9 with TRBJ1-1, with no clear D. Trimming removed 1 base at V and 3 bases at J, with 6 bases between. There are 13 residues in the CDR3. The germline V gene encodes CDR1 SEHNR and CDR2 FQNEAQ (reference sequence). CDR3 nucleotides: TGTGCCAGCAGCTTAGTATCCGACACTGAAGCTTTCTTT. The encoded protein is CASSLVSDTEAFF.

This clone was counted a few times. The rearrangement links TRBV5-1 to TRBJ2-3, with 9 nucleotides matching TRBD2. Germline lookup yields CDR1 SGHRS and CDR2 YFSETQ. The CDR3 has 18 amino acids. V was clipped by 0 bases and J by 1 base; unmatched bases: 9. Here the CDR3 reads CASSLGGIRLAGTDTQYF. Here the CDR3 DNA reads TGCGCCAGCAGCTTGGGGGGGATTCGACTAGCGGGCACAGATACGCAGTATTTT.

This chain connects TRBV29-1 to TRBJ1-1; D unresolved. Trimming removed 6 bases from V and 7 bases from J, with 15 bases in between. This CDR3 is 12 amino acids long. The germline gives CDR1 SQVTM, CDR2 ANQGSEA. The CDR3 reads CSVAQTGGEAFF. The CDR3 DNA follows: TGCAGCGTCGCTCAGACTGGAGGTGAAGCTTTCTTT.

The chain links TRBV7-8 to TRBJ2-2, with TRBD1 matching 7 bases. The trim removed 3 bases at V and 4 bases at J, leaving 8 bases unmatched. This CDR3 region has 16 residues. Germline CDR1 and CDR2: SGHVS and FQNEAQ. DNA of the CDR3: TGTGCCAGCAGCTTCCGACAGGGATCCCCCACCGGGGAGCTGTTTTTT. Translation gives CASSFRQGSPTGELFF. The variable domain in full, completed from reference TRBV7-8 and TRBJ2-2, reads GAGVSQSPRYKVAKRGQDVALRCDPISGHVSLFWYQQALGQGPEFLTYFQNEAQLDKSGLPSDRFFAERPEGSVSTLKIQRTQQEDSAVYLCASSFRQGSPTGELFFGEGSRLTVL.

In this sample, this clone turned up once. The rearrangement uses TRBV7-3 and TRBJ2-7; 8 nucleotides line up with TRBD1. V shed 2 bases, J shed 5 bases, and the junction held 5 bases outside the gene matches. The germline gives CDR1 SGHTA, CDR2 FQGTGA. CDR3 size: 14 residues. CDR3 coding DNA: TGTGCCAGCAGCTTAGGACAGGGCGGCCACGAGCAGTACTTC. Translating it yields CASSLGQGGHEQYF.

This chain connects TRBV11-2 to TRBJ1-1; tentatively, D is TRBD1 (6 bases). Germline V lookup: CDR1 SGHAT, CDR2 FQNNGV. The CDR3 covers 14 residues. Trimming left V 7 bases short and J 4 bases short, with 16 bases between. The CDR3 bases are TGTGCCAGCACGAAAGGGGAGGGGGGCACTGAAGCTTTCTTT. Translated, it gives CASTKGEGGTEAFF.

The chain carries TRBV7-3 and TRBJ2-1; 13 bases are shared with TRBD2. Unmatched junction bases numbered 4, after V lost 6 bases and J lost 8 bases. The CDR3 spans 14 residues. Germline assignment: CDR1 SGHTA and CDR2 FQGTGA. The CDR3 here is CASSRTSGSYEQFF. CDR3 in DNA: TGTGCCAGCAGTCGGACTAGCGGGAGTTATGAGCAGTTCTTC.

V usage is TRBV7-2 and J usage is TRBJ2-1, with 8 bases that match TRBD2. V lost 0 bases to trimming and J lost 7 bases; unmatched junction nucleotides: 11. This CDR3 has 17 amino acids. Germline assignment: CDR1 SGHTA and CDR2 FQGNSA. CDR3: CASSLAGERGRSNEQFF. In nucleotides, the CDR3 is TGTGCCAGCAGCTTAGCGGGGGAGCGCGGGAGGTCTAATGAGCAGTTCTTC.